This is a list of T cell receptor beta chains from one sample in a study of T cell responses to AZD1222 COVID-19 vaccine. Only in-frame clones appear in the TCRdb table, and some are missing; sequencing was by immunoSEQ multiplex PCR. The sample carries roughly 130,000 clones, 88% recorded once. The sample in question was peripheral blood, obtained on day 0 of AZD1222 vaccination. These receptor sequences come from an adult in good health. Both conserved end residues are part of each CDR3. D genes are given only for firm matches. Clone size is not always given. Where it is, it says once, few, many or a class for expanded clones.

j_call | d_call | cdr3_length | v_call | clone_size | cdr3_aa | cdr3_nt
TRBJ2-6 | TRBD2 | 15 | TRBV28 | . | CASSSGGTGANVLTF | TGTGCCAGCAGCTCGGGGGGAACTGGGGCCAACGTCCTGACTTTC
TRBJ2-7 | TRBD1 | 15 | TRBV7-8 | few | CASSLAGTGVGEQYF | TGTGCCAGCAGCTTAGCCGGGACAGGGGTGGGGGAGCAGTACTTC
TRBJ2-7 | . | 12 | TRBV2 | . | CASIDSSYEQYF | TGTGCCAGCATCGACAGCTCGTACGAGCAGTACTTC
TRBJ1-1 | . | 12 | TRBV30 | . | CAWTPVGNEAFF | TGTGCCTGGACCCCCGTGGGAAACGAAGCTTTCTTT
TRBJ1-5 | . | 17 | TRBV18 | . | CASSPGVGASSRQPQHF | TGTGCCAGCTCACCGGGTGTAGGGGCAAGTTCGCGTCAGCCCCAGCATTTT
TRBJ2-1 | TRBD2 | 17 | TRBV5-5 | . | CASSPGLASFSYNEQFF | TGTGCCAGCAGCCCGGGACTAGCGAGTTTCTCCTACAATGAGCAGTTCTTC
TRBJ2-6 | . | 13 | TRBV2 | . | CASTGSGANVLTF | TGTGCCAGCACCGGCTCTGGGGCCAACGTCCTGACTTTC
TRBJ2-7 | . | 15 | TRBV28 | . | CASSFPALVGAEQYF | TGTGCCAGCAGTTTCCCTGCCCTCGTAGGGGCCGAGCAGTACTTC
TRBJ1-6 | . | 14 | TRBV5-1 | . | CASSSGAGNSPLHF | TGCGCCAGCAGCTCCGGGGCAGGGAATTCACCCCTCCACTTT
TRBJ1-1 | . | 14 | TRBV24-1 | . | CATMIGIMNTEAFF | TGTGCCACCATGATAGGGATTATGAACACTGAAGCTTTCTTT
TRBJ1-5 | . | 16 | TRBV27 | . | CASSSGAGQIYQPQHF | TGTGCCAGCAGTTCTGGGGCTGGACAGATCTATCAGCCCCAGCATTTT